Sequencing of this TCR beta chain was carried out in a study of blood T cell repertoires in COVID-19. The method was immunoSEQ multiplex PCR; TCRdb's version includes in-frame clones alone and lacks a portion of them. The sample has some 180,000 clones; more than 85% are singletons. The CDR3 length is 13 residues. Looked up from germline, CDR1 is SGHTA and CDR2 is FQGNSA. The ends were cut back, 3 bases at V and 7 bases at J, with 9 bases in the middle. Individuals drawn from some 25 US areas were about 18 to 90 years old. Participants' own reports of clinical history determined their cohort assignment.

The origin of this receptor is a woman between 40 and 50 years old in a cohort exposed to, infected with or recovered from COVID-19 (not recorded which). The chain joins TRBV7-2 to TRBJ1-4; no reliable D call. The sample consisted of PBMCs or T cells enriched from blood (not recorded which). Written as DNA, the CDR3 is TGTGCCAGCAGCTTCCGGGTCGCTGAAAAACTGTTTTTT. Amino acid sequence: CASSFRVAEKLFF.